This T cell receptor beta chain derives from a study of T-cell reconstitution after alpha-beta-depleted transplantation in children. Study-wide results and caveats: At day 60, the high TCRbeta diversity found in some patients originated from recipient T cells and thymic progenitors that had survived. Approximately two months post-transplant, alpha-beta T cells reportedly originated from several hundred expanded graft clones. The main origin of T-cell counts and diversity one year after transplant was newly produced T cells.

The length of the CDR3 is 15 residues. Germline V lookup: CDR1 DFQATT, CDR2 SNEGSKA (reference sequence). V was pared by 4 bases and J by 4 bases, with 9 bases of the junction left unmatched. Regarding this clonotype: Its antigen remains unidentified.

Preparation of the TCRbeta library used unique molecular identifiers. TCRdb re-analysed the PCR reads in MiXCR, keeping a single row per CDR3 protein. The sample has just over 200,000 distinct CDR3 sequences, around 9.2% seen once; the top ten hold about a third. This chain connects TRBV20-1 to TRBJ2-5; TRBD2 matches at 10 bases. The clonotype originates from a male patient between 2 and 10 years old who had a stem cell transplant for acute myeloid leukemia, so the T cells may come from the graft donor. The sequencing used PBMCs, mostly from graft donor cells, collected 360 days after TCRalphabeta/CD19-depleted stem cell transplant. The CDR3 sequence is CSATLAGGFRETQYF. CDR3 nucleotide sequence: TGCAGTGCTACGTTAGCGGGAGGTTTTAGAGAGACCCAGTACTTC.